This T cell receptor (beta chain) was captured in a study of OX40 agonist ivuxolimab in advanced cancers. The study's findings and limits: Not determined was the antigen specificity of the expanded peripheral T cells. CD4+ and CD8+ T cells in blood underwent clonal expansion by week 6 at 0.1 to 3.0 mg/kg.

To note about this clone: The antigen remains unidentified.

Profiled with immunoSEQ multiplex PCR; TCRdb holds only in-frame clones, not every one. The sample has around 83,000 clones; 91% are singletons. CDR1 is LGHNA and CDR2 is YSLEER in the germline V gene. The trim removed 2 bases at V and 4 bases at J, leaving 11 bases unmatched. CDR3 length: 18 residues. The rearrangement uses TRBV4-3 and TRBJ2-2; 9 nucleotides line up with TRBD2. The input for sequencing was CD4+ or CD8+ T cells sorted from blood, taken in a trial of the OX40 agonist ivuxolimab. This clonotype was sampled from an adult with an advanced solid tumor such as melanoma, head and neck, liver or kidney cancer. This CDR3 is CASSQSMLAGRLTGELFF. The CDR3 nucleotides are TGCGCCAGCAGCCAATCTATGCTAGCGGGAAGGCTCACCGGGGAGCTGTTTTTT.